Listed below are T cell receptor beta chains from one sample, sequenced in a study of patients and donors after allogeneic stem cell transplantation. MiXCR, run by TCRdb on the RT-PCR reads, gives a single entry per CDR3 protein. The repertoire has 150,000 or so distinct CDR3 sequences, 24% of them found once; the top ten carry 25% to 30%. Material for sequencing was blood, either unsorted or a sorted T cell fraction (not recorded which). These receptors all come from a human donor who was either an allogeneic HSCT recipient or a stem cell or donor lymphocyte infusion donor (not recorded which). It is not recorded whose cells these are; they may come from a transplant donor. Both conserved end residues are part of each CDR3. D genes are given only for firm matches. A row's size may be missing; if present it is once, few, many or a size class.

cdr3_nt cdr3_aa j_call v_call d_call clone_size
TGTGCCACCAGCAGTACGGCTGGAAACACCATATATTTT CATSSTAGNTIYF TRBJ1-3 TRBV15 NA few
TGTGCCAGCAGCCCTACCCGGTTGCTAGCGTGGGGGGGCCAAGAGACCCAGTACTTC CASSPTRLLAWGGQETQYF TRBJ2-5 TRBV6-5 TRBD2 few
TGCAGCGTTGAAGATTTCGGGGGGGCAAATTCATATCACAATGAGCAGTTCTTC CSVEDFGGANSYHNEQFF TRBJ2-1 TRBV29-1 TRBD2 NA
TGCGCCAGCAGCTTACAAATGGACGATGAGCAGTTCTTC CASSLQMDDEQFF TRBJ2-1 TRBV5-1 NA NA
TGTGCCAGCAGTGAATTCGGGACCCCGATGGTCGGTCATAATTCACCCCTCCACTTT CASSEFGTPMVGHNSPLHF TRBJ1-6 TRBV6-1 NA NA
TGTGCCAGCGGGGACGGTAGCAATCAGCCCCAGCATTTT CASGDGSNQPQHF TRBJ1-5 TRBV12-3/TRBV12-4 NA NA
TGTGCCAGCAGCCCCGCGGGATGGTACACCTTC CASSPAGWYTF TRBJ1-2 TRBV12-3/TRBV12-4 NA NA
TGTGCCAGCTCATCAGCTACAGGGGGCCCTTATGGCTACACCTTC CASSSATGGPYGYTF TRBJ1-2 TRBV18 TRBD1 NA
TGTGCCAGCAGTACCTACGGGCCCATGAACACTGAAGCTTTCTTT CASSTYGPMNTEAFF TRBJ1-1 TRBV12-3/TRBV12-4 NA few
TGTGCCAGCAGCCAATCGAGGTGGGAGGGCCAGTTCTTC CASSQSRWEGQFF TRBJ2-1 TRBV16 TRBD2 NA
TGCGCCAGCAGCCCCGGTGGTCCAGATACGCAGTATTTT CASSPGGPDTQYF TRBJ2-3 TRBV5-1 NA few